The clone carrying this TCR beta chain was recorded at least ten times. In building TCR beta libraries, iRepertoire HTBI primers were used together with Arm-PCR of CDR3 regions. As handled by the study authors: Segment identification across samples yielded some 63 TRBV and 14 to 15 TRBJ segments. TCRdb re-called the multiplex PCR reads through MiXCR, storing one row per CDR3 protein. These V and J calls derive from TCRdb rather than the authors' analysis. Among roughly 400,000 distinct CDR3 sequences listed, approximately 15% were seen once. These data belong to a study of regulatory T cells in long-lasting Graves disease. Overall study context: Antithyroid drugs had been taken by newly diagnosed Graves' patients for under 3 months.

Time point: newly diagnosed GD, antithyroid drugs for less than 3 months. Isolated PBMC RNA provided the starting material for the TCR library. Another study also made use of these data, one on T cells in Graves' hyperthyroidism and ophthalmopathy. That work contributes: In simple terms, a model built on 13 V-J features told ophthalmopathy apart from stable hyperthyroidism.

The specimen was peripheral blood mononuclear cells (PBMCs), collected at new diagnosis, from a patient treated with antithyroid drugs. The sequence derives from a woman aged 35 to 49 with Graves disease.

CDR3 in DNA: TGTGCCAGCTCACCACGTTTAGCGGACGAGCAGTACTTC. It codes for CASSPRLADEQYF. V usage is TRBV18 and J usage is TRBJ2-7; a possible D gene is TRBD2 (6 bases). This CDR3 region has 13 residues. The germline V gene has CDR1 KGHSH and CDR2 LQKENI. The germline V and J ends were trimmed by 1 base and 5 bases, with 9 bases remaining between them.